Below are 18 T cell receptor beta chains sequenced from a single sample in a study of cytotoxic CD8 clonotypes in ibrutinib-treated CLL. The data were produced by immunoSEQ multiplex PCR, yet TCRdb's version contains in-frame clones alone and is incomplete. The sample contains approximately 70,000 clones, approximately 80% of which appear only once. Source: PBMCs, taken at disease progression, from a patient treated with ibrutinib. All receptors derive from a human donor with chronic lymphocytic leukemia.

The rearrangement uses TRBV9 and TRBJ1-2; unclear D gene. The V gene's germline CDR1 is SGDLS and CDR2 YYNGEE. CDR3 length: 16 residues. The V and J ends lost 2 bases and 2 bases respectively, with 16 bases between them. The CDR3 loop is CASSVANGPLNYGYTF. DNA for the CDR3: TGTGCCAGCAGCGTGGCCAACGGACCTTTAAACTATGGCTACACCTTC.

The CDR3 DNA reads as TGTGCCAGCACCTGGGGACGGAGCTCCTACGAGCAGTACTTC. Encoded protein: CASTWGRSSYEQYF. The chain links TRBV2 to TRBJ2-7; D is tentatively TRBD1 or TRBD2 (5 bases each). There are 14 residues in the CDR3. Between the trimmed V and J ends, which lost 7 bases and 0 bases, there was a span of 13 bases. The germline gives CDR1 SNHLY, CDR2 FYNNEI.

This chain uses TRBV25-1 with TRBJ2-7; D may be TRBD1 (8 bases). Germline values: CDR1 MGHDK, CDR2 SYGVNS. CDR3 length equals 14 residues. The V and J ends lost 8 bases and 4 bases respectively, with 18 bases between them. CDR3 bases: TGTGCCAGCGCCACAGGGGGGGTGGGGTACGAGCAGTACTTC. This encodes CASATGGVGYEQYF.

The gene calls are TRBV6-1 and TRBJ2-3; a possible D gene is TRBD2 (6 bases). Germline CDR1 MNHNS, CDR2 SASEGT. The CDR3 has 16 amino acids. The V end was cut by 2 bases, the J end by 1 base, with 13 bases between. In DNA, the CDR3 is TGTGCCAGCAGTGAACGGCGGGGTGGGGGCACAGATACGCAGTATTTT. Amino acid sequence: CASSERRGGGTDTQYF.

CDR3 loop: CASSKGTNSQPQHF. For the CDR3, the DNA is TGCGCCAGCAGCAAGGGGACTAATTCTCAGCCCCAGCATTTT. The gene calls are TRBV5-1 and TRBJ1-5; possibly TRBD1 for D (5 bases). Germline-derived CDR1 and CDR2 are SGHRS and YFSETQ. V was pared by 4 bases and J by 6 bases, with 14 bases between. This CDR3 has 14 residues.

The rearrangement uses TRBV4-1 and TRBJ1-5, with D tentatively TRBD1 (5 bases). With 0 bases removed from V and 4 bases from J, the gap between germline ends came to 13 bases. Germline values: CDR1 MGHRA, CDR2 YSYEKL. The CDR3 length is 16 residues. The CDR3 nucleotides read TGCGCCAGCAGCCAAGATTGGGGGACTGGAAATCAGCCCCAGCATTTT. Protein: CASSQDWGTGNQPQHF.

This chain joins TRBV6-4 and TRBJ2-5, with D possibly being TRBD1 (5 bases). Germline V gene data show CDR1 as MRHNA and CDR2 as SNTAGT. The CDR3 consists of 13 residues. V was clipped by 7 bases and J by 2 bases, with 11 bases between them. CDR3 DNA: TGTGCCAGCAACCGACAGAGACAAGAGACCCAGTACTTC. Its translation: CASNRQRQETQYF.

This clone was seen just once. The chain combines TRBV28 with TRBJ1-2; 9 bases match TRBD1. After removal of 7 bases from V and 6 bases from J, the junction contained 9 bases not matched to a gene. Germline CDR1 and CDR2: MDHEN and SYDVKM. This CDR3 has 14 residues. In DNA form, the CDR3 reads TGTGCCAGCACCGGACAGGGGCGCCCTCATGGCTACACCTTC. Translated, it gives CASTGQGRPHGYTF.

There are a few counts of this clone. The chain joins TRBV18 to TRBJ1-2; 9 nucleotides agree with TRBD1. The germline gives CDR1 KGHSH, CDR2 LQKENI. V shed 6 bases and J 3 bases; nucleotides not matched to a gene: 5. CDR3 length: 14 amino acids. The CDR3 spells CASSLDRGYYGYTF. As DNA, the CDR3 is TGTGCCAGCTCTTTGGACAGGGGATACTATGGCTACACCTTC.

There are a few counts of this clone. CDR3 residues: CASSVGDTTDTQYF. As DNA, the CDR3 is TGTGCCAGCAGCGTAGGGGATACTACAGATACGCAGTATTTT. J is TRBJ2-3 and V is TRBV9; D not certain. The V and J ends lost 0 bases and 3 bases respectively, with 8 bases between them. Germline assignment: CDR1 SGDLS and CDR2 YYNGEE. The CDR3 is 14 amino acids.

The chain joins TRBV4-1 to TRBJ2-5, with 10 bases identical to TRBD2. This CDR3 is 19 amino acids long. The V segment lost 4 bases and the J segment 2 bases; nucleotides outside the gene matches: 16. CDR1 MGHRA and CDR2 YSYEKL come from the germline V gene. The CDR3 coding sequence is TGCGCCAGCAGCCGCCGAGGGCTAGCGGGAGTAAGAGGACAAGAGACCCAGTACTTC. Its protein is CASSRRGLAGVRGQETQYF.

This chain uses TRBV19 with TRBJ2-6, with TRBD2 as a possible D gene (5 bases). The germline V gene encodes CDR1 LNHDA and CDR2 SQIVND (reference sequence). There are 17 residues in the CDR3. V was shortened by 7 bases and J by 0 bases, with 16 bases between the two germline ends. The CDR3 DNA reads TGTGCCAGTAATAGACGGCGGGCTGACTCTGGGGCCAACGTCCTGACTTTC. This encodes CASNRRRADSGANVLTF.

This sequence joins TRBV11-2 and TRBJ2-1, with 13 bases lining up with TRBD2. In germline, CDR1 is SGHAT, CDR2 FQNNGV. J lost 1 base, V lost 5 bases, and 5 bases had no gene match. The CDR3 has 17 residues. CDR3 sequence (DNA): TGTGCCAGCAGCCGAACTAGCGGGGGGGCTTCCTACAATGAGCAGTTCTTC. It translates to CASSRTSGGASYNEQFF. Drawing the rest from reference TRBV11-2 and TRBJ2-1, the complete variable domain is EAGVAQSPRYKIIEKRQSVAFWCNPISGHATLYWYQQILGQGPKLLIQFQNNGVVDDSQLPKDRFSAERLKGVDSTLKIQPAKLEDSAVYLCASSRTSGGASYNEQFFGPGTRLTVL.

The chain couples TRBV10-2 to TRBJ2-1, with D perhaps given as TRBD1 or TRBD2 (6 bases each). The CDR3 has 14 residues. Trimming left V 0 bases short and J 10 bases short, with 13 bases between. From germline, CDR1 is WSHSY and CDR2 SAAADI. As DNA, the CDR3 is TGCGCCAGCAGTGAGTCGATTCGGGGGCACGAGCAGTTCTTC. Its translation is CASSESIRGHEQFF.

V usage is TRBV5-1 and J usage is TRBJ1-2; D is perhaps TRBD1 (5 bases). Germline CDR1 and CDR2: SGHRS and YFSETQ. V was cut by 4 bases and J by 3 bases, with 13 bases left in between. This CDR3 is built from 14 residues. Here the CDR3 reads CASSPGTGDYGYTF. The CDR3 nucleotides are TGCGCCAGCAGCCCCGGGACGGGCGACTATGGCTACACCTTC.

The gene calls are TRBV21-1 and TRBJ1-2. TRBV21-1 is a pseudogene locus. This CDR3 is 13 amino acids long. In DNA, the CDR3 is TGTGCCAGCAGCAAGGCGGCAGACTATGGCTACACCTTC. This encodes CASSKAADYGYTF.

The chain links TRBV19 to TRBJ2-1; D unresolved. The CDR3 consists of 13 residues. V was cut by 3 bases and J by 5 bases, with 8 bases left in between. Germline V gene sequence: CDR1 LNHDA, CDR2 SQIVND (reference sequence). The CDR3 loop reads CASSMRGNNEQFF. DNA for the CDR3: TGTGCCAGTAGTATGCGCGGAAACAATGAGCAGTTCTTC.

This chain uses TRBV7-8 with TRBJ1-1; D remains unclear. CDR3 length: 14 residues. The germline gives CDR1 SGHVS, CDR2 FQNEAQ. The V end lost 2 bases, the J end lost 5 bases, and 12 bases lay between the germline ends. As DNA, the CDR3 is TGTGCCAGCAGCTTACATTCTCGTGATACTGAAGCTTTCTTT. Protein: CASSLHSRDTEAFF.